This record concerns one T cell receptor (beta chain) sequence. The method was immunoSEQ multiplex PCR; TCRdb's version includes in-frame clones alone and lacks a portion of them. The sample carries about 140,000 clones, under 90% recorded once. Germline V gene data show CDR1 as KGHSH and CDR2 as LQKENI. Trimming cost V 3 bases and J 1 base, with 6 bases left between them. The CDR3 length is 13 residues. This sample is part of a study of blood T cell repertoires in COVID-19. Across the whole study: Spain, Italy and the United States supplied samples that represented acute and convalescent COVID-19.

Sample: peripheral blood. The source is a man aged 70 or older who had recovered from COVID-19. V and J are TRBV18 and TRBJ2-5, with a weak D call TRBD1 (5 bases). DNA of the CDR3: TGTGCCAGCTCACCTGACAGCCAAGAGACCCAGTACTTC. This encodes CASSPDSQETQYF.